This T cell receptor beta chain was sequenced in a study of T cell changes during pregnancy in multiple sclerosis. This clone has more than one count but fewer than ten. TCRdb's copy holds only in-frame clones and misses some; the assay was immunoSEQ multiplex PCR. The table has approximately 94,000 clones, approximately 92% seen once. V lost 7 bases and J lost 10, with 11 bases in between. Germline CDR1 and CDR2: MDHEN and SYDVKM. There are 12 residues in the CDR3. This sample comprised peripheral blood, obtained after pregnancy. The TCR comes from a female donor with multiple sclerosis, enrolled in a pregnancy study. The rearrangement uses TRBV28 and TRBJ1-6; a possible D gene is TRBD1 (5 bases). CDR3 in amino acids: CASKTGISPLHF. The CDR3 nucleotides are TGTGCCAGCAAAACAGGCATATCACCCCTCCACTTT.